A single sample is the source of the 29 T cell receptor beta chains below, sequenced in a study of blood T cell repertoires in COVID-19 (dated by TCRdb to 2018 to 2021). Receptors were amplified or captured by the immunoSEQ multiplex PCR assay. The table comes from immuneACCESS by way of TCRdb, which keeps in-frame sequences with V and J called. Part of the clones is missing from these tables; in studies checked, under half for an unresolved V gene and the rest for unknown reasons. The sample table contains about 150,000 clones; only one count was recorded for approximately 84% of them. The ten largest clones capture about 2.6% of the sample. What was sequenced was peripheral blood. Receptors originate from a human donor with acute or convalescent COVID-19. The donor label of this sample is uncertain.

The J gene is TRBJ2-3, the V gene TRBV19; D unresolved. Germline lookup yields CDR1 LNHDA and CDR2 SQIVND (reference sequence). The V end lost 6 bases, the J end lost 2 bases, and 12 bases lay between the germline ends. This CDR3 region has 14 residues. The CDR3, as DNA: TGTGCCAGTAGGATACAGCGTCACACAGATACGCAGTATTTT. Protein sequence: CASRIQRHTDTQYF. Drawing the rest from reference TRBV19 and TRBJ2-3, the complete variable domain is DGGITQSPKYLFRKEGQNVTLSCEQNLNHDAMYWYRQDPGQGLRLIYYSQIVNDFQKGDIAEGYSVSREKKESFPLTVTSAQKNPTAFYLCASRIQRHTDTQYFGPGTRLTVL.

The chain has TRBV5-1 and TRBJ2-6; TRBD1 agrees at 8 bases. The length of the CDR3 is 17 residues. Germline CDR1 reads SGHRS; CDR2 reads YFSETQ. Trimming cost V 3 bases and J 3 bases; bases outside gene matches: 8. In DNA form, the CDR3 reads TGCGCCAGCAGCTCGACGACAGGGGCTGGTGGGGCCAACGTCCTGACTTTC. Amino acids: CASSSTTGAGGANVLTF.

The genes are TRBV19 and TRBJ1-4; D is ambiguous. Trimming cost V 8 bases and J 8 bases, with 15 bases left between them. This CDR3 contains 13 residues. CDR1 LNHDA and CDR2 SQIVND come from the germline V gene (reference sequence). CDR3 in DNA: TGTGCCAGTCGCAGCAGAACGGGAGAAAAACTGTTTTTT. It yields the protein CASRSRTGEKLFF.

V is TRBV5-5 and J is TRBJ2-1, with 10 nucleotides matching TRBD2. Looked up from germline, CDR1 is SGHKS and CDR2 is YYEKEE (reference sequence). The CDR3 length is 15 residues. The trim removed 2 bases at V and 4 bases at J, leaving 3 bases unmatched. As DNA, the CDR3 is TGTGCCAGCAGCTTCTTGACTAGCGGGTACAATGAGCAGTTCTTC. This translates into CASSFLTSGYNEQFF.

The chain recombines TRBV6-6 with TRBJ1-1; D uncertain. The V end lost 0 bases, the J end lost 5 bases, and 10 bases lay between the germline ends. Germline V gene data show CDR1 as MNHNY and CDR2 as SVGAGI (reference sequence). The CDR3 has 14 residues. The CDR3 sequence is CASSYSGSGTEAFF. In nucleotides, the CDR3 is TGTGCCAGCAGTTACTCGGGCAGCGGGACTGAAGCTTTCTTT.

This sequence joins TRBV2 and TRBJ1-1, with 9 bases that match TRBD1. The CDR3 contains 13 residues. V shed 5 bases and J 11 bases; nucleotides not matched to a gene: 9. Germline V gene lookup returns CDR1 SNHLY and CDR2 FYNNEI. The chain's CDR3 is CASSLGQGWWAFF. CDR3 DNA: TGTGCCAGCAGTTTGGGACAGGGATGGTGGGCTTTCTTT.

The chain joins TRBV28 to TRBJ1-5, with D possibly matching TRBD1 (6 bases). This CDR3 is 14 amino acids long. The ends were cut back, 3 bases at V and 5 bases at J, with 11 bases in the middle. Germline CDR1 MDHEN, CDR2 SYDVKM. CDR3 DNA sequence: TGTGCCAGCAGTTTCGGACAGAGAGATCAGCCCCAGCATTTT. Protein: CASSFGQRDQPQHF.

The chain employs TRBV14 and TRBJ1-3; 12 nucleotides agree with TRBD1. V shed 5 bases and J 2 bases; nucleotides not matched to a gene: 13. The CDR3 length is 19 residues. Germline CDR1 reads SGHDN; CDR2 reads FVKESK. The DNA of the CDR3 is TGTGCCAGCAGCTTGTCCGGGACAGGGGGCGTTTATGCTGGAAACACCATATATTTT. This sequence encodes CASSLSGTGGVYAGNTIYF.

The V and J genes are TRBV19 and TRBJ2-1, with a tentative D call TRBD2 (6 bases). V lost 5 bases and J 0 bases, leaving 17 bases between the germline ends. Germline lookup yields CDR1 LNHDA and CDR2 SQIVND (reference sequence). The CDR3 sequence is 17 residues long. The CDR3 coding sequence is TGTGCCAGTAGTGGGATCCCTGGGGGGAGCTCCTACAATGAGCAGTTCTTC. This translates into CASSGIPGGSSYNEQFF. The full variable domain, in which reference TRBV19 and TRBJ2-1 provide the parts outside the CDR3, is DGGITQSPKYLFRKEGQNVTLSCEQNLNHDAMYWYRQDPGQGLRLIYYSQIVNDFQKGDIAEGYSVSREKKESFPLTVTSAQKNPTAFYLCASSGIPGGSSYNEQFFGPGTRLTVL.

This clone was observed once. The chain combines TRBV7-6 with TRBJ2-1; TRBD2 matches at 16 bases. The CDR3 has 18 residues. Germline lookup yields CDR1 SGHVS and CDR2 FNYEAQ. V lost 1 base to trimming and J lost 9 bases; unmatched junction nucleotides: 9. The CDR3 DNA reads as TGTGCCAGCAGCTTAGGGGGACTAGCGGGAGGGGTGTTCGGTGAGCAGTTCTTC. Translating gives CASSLGGLAGGVFGEQFF.

The gene calls are TRBV7-3 and TRBJ2-6; 8 nucleotides align to TRBD1. Trimming removed 4 bases from V and 2 bases from J; junction bases left unmatched: 4. The germline V gene has CDR1 SGHTA and CDR2 FQGTGA. CDR3 length: 16 amino acids. The CDR3 nucleotides read TGTGCCAGCAGCTCAGGGGGCGGAACTGGGGCCAACGTCCTGACTTTC. Protein product: CASSSGGGTGANVLTF. Full variable domain (remainder filled in from reference TRBV7-3 and TRBJ2-6): GAGVSQTPSNKVTEKGKYVELRCDPISGHTALYWYRQSLGQGPEFLIYFQGTGAADDSGLPNDRFFAVRPEGSVSTLKIQRTERGDSAVYLCASSSGGGTGANVLTFGAGSRLTVL.

CDR3 residues: CASSKDRGITEAFF. Written as DNA, the CDR3 is TGTGCCAGCAGCAAAGACAGGGGGATCACTGAAGCTTTCTTT. The J gene is TRBJ1-1, the V gene TRBV5-6; TRBD1 aligns across 9 bases. The CDR3 is made up of 14 amino acids. Germline V lookup: CDR1 SGHDT, CDR2 YYEEEE. After removal of 4 bases from V and 4 bases from J, the junction contained 5 bases not matched to a gene.

This clone turned up a few times. The V gene is TRBV15, the J gene TRBJ2-3, with D perhaps matching TRBD2 (6 bases). Germline V gene lookup returns CDR1 LNHNV and CDR2 YYDKDF (reference sequence). V lost 3 bases and J 0 bases, leaving 16 bases between the germline ends. The CDR3 totals 17 residues. The CDR3 sequence is CATSRKRAGTSTDTQYF. The CDR3 DNA sequence: TGTGCCACCAGCAGGAAGCGAGCGGGCACTAGCACAGATACGCAGTATTTT.

This clone was counted a single time. V gene TRBV9 combines with J gene TRBJ1-1, with D uncertain. V dropped 0 bases and J dropped 5 bases, with 8 bases sitting between them. The CDR3 consists of 13 residues. The germline V gene has CDR1 SGDLS and CDR2 YYNGEE. The CDR3 nucleotides read TGTGCCAGCAGCGTAGCTCCGGGGACTGAAGCTTTCTTT. This sequence encodes CASSVAPGTEAFF.

In the case of this clone: An end of the junction does not agree with germline; a read error may underlie this. V is TRBV5-6 and J is TRBJ1-3, with D unclear. Germline V CDR1 and CDR2: SGHDT, YYEEEE. CDR3 length equals 14 residues. This CDR3 reads CASSLVVSRNTIYF. As DNA, the CDR3 is TGTGCCAGCAGCTTGGTTGTCTCTCGAAACACCATATATTTT.

Written as DNA, the CDR3 is TGTGCCAGCAGCTTAATAACGGAGTCACCCCTCCACTTT. Amino acids: CASSLITESPLHF. V is TRBV7-3 and J is TRBJ1-6; no clear D gene. Germline V gene lookup returns CDR1 SGHTA and CDR2 FQGTGA. This CDR3 is built from 13 residues. Trimming cost V 1 base and J 10 bases, with 8 bases left between them.

This clone has just one count. V is TRBV7-9 and J is TRBJ1-6, with D hard to call. Germline V gene lookup returns CDR1 SEHNR and CDR2 FQNEAQ (reference sequence). This CDR3 comprises 12 residues. Trimming pared 7 bases from V and 11 bases from J, leaving 12 bases between. The CDR3 nucleotides read TGTGCCAGCACCCTTAGTGGGCCACCCCTCCACTTT. Translated: CASTLSGPPLHF.

The chain combines TRBV7-6 with TRBJ1-5; the D is unclear. The CDR3 length is 18 residues. From germline, CDR1 is SGHVS and CDR2 FNYEAQ. V was shortened by 2 bases and J by 2 bases, with 19 bases between the two germline ends. This CDR3 reads CASSLTVPGVVGNQPQHF. The DNA for the CDR3 is TGTGCCAGCAGCTTAACCGTGCCTGGTGTTGTAGGCAATCAGCCCCAGCATTTT.

The rearrangement links TRBV7-2 to TRBJ1-1; no definite D call. Trimming left V 2 bases short and J 3 bases short, with 7 bases between. The CDR3 has 13 amino acids. The germline V gene has CDR1 SGHTA and CDR2 FQGNSA. The DNA for the CDR3 is TGTGCCAGCAGCTTAAAGCTAGACACTGAAGCTTTCTTT. It translates to CASSLKLDTEAFF.

The rearrangement links TRBV25-1 to TRBJ2-7; D remains unclear. The V gene's germline CDR1 is MGHDK and CDR2 SYGVNS. The CDR3 consists of 16 residues. Trimming shortened V by 1 base and J by 2 bases, and 15 bases separated the two germline ends. The CDR3 sequence is CASSESSGDLPYEQYF. DNA for the CDR3: TGTGCCAGCAGTGAATCATCAGGCGACCTCCCCTACGAGCAGTACTTC.

The chain has TRBV30 and TRBJ1-5, with 7 bases that match TRBD1. The germline V gene has CDR1 GTSNPN and CDR2 SVGIG (reference sequence). V gave up 2 bases and J gave up 2 bases; unmatched junction bases: 9. This CDR3 has 16 residues. As DNA, the CDR3 is TGTGCCTGGAGTCTCCGAGGGGGCGGGGGCAATCAGCCCCAGCATTTT. Translated: CAWSLRGGGGNQPQHF.

This chain connects TRBV5-5 to TRBJ1-2, with a weak D call TRBD1 (5 bases). Trimming shortened V by 0 bases and J by 3 bases, and 6 bases separated the two germline ends. The germline V gene has CDR1 SGHKS and CDR2 YYEKEE (reference sequence). CDR3 length: 13 residues. The CDR3 spells CASSLEGDYGYTF. The CDR3 region has the DNA TGTGCCAGCAGCTTGGAAGGGGACTATGGCTACACCTTC. Using reference TRBV5-5 and TRBJ1-2 for the parts outside the CDR3, the full variable domain is DAGVTQSPTHLIKTRGQQVTLRCSPISGHKSVSWYQQVLGQGPQFIFQYYEKEERGRGNFPDRFSARQFPNYSSELNVNALLLGDSALYLCASSLEGDYGYTFGSGTRLTVV.

The chain employs TRBV7-9 and TRBJ2-2; maybe TRBD2 (6 bases). The CDR3 covers 16 residues. V was trimmed by 1 base and J by 7 bases, leaving 16 bases between them. Germline loops: CDR1 SEHNR, CDR2 FQNEAQ (reference sequence). The DNA for the CDR3 is TGTGCCAGCAGCTTAGTTTATACTAGCCCGAGCGGGGAGCTGTTTTTT. It is translated as CASSLVYTSPSGELFF.

The rearrangement uses TRBV29-1 and TRBJ1-4; 9 bases line up with TRBD1. With 7 bases clipped from V and 14 bases from J, the junction kept 17 bases outside the gene matches. The CDR3 spans 14 residues. CDR1 is SQVTM and CDR2 is ANQGSEA in the germline V gene. This CDR3 is CSARTGTGSVKLFF. CDR3 sequence (DNA): TGCAGCGCCCGCACCGGGACAGGGTCGGTTAAGCTGTTTTTT.

V usage is TRBV2 and J usage is TRBJ2-5, with a possible D match to TRBD1 (5 bases). V gave up 6 bases and J gave up 2 bases, with 13 bases separating them. This CDR3 contains 14 residues. The germline V gene encodes CDR1 SNHLY and CDR2 FYNNEI. CDR3 DNA: TGTGCCAGCAGCCAGGACACCGCTCAAGAGACCCAGTACTTC. Translated, it gives CASSQDTAQETQYF.

This chain links TRBV7-3 with TRBJ2-3, with 8 bases aligning to TRBD2. V was pared by 4 bases and J by 5 bases, with 14 bases of the junction left unmatched. CDR1 is SGHTA, CDR2 FQGTGA, per germline. This CDR3 comprises 17 residues. CDR3 DNA sequence: TGTGCCAGCAGCTACTACGTAGGACAGCGGGGGTTAGATACGCAGTATTTT. It yields the protein CASSYYVGQRGLDTQYF.

V is TRBV3-1 (or the pseudogene TRBV3-2) and J is TRBJ2-1; D may be TRBD2 (5 bases). The germline CDR1 and CDR2 sequences are LGHDT and YNNKEL (reference sequence). V was cut by 0 bases and J by 6 bases, with 9 bases left in between. This CDR3 is 14 amino acids long. This CDR3 reads CASSQDAAVNEQFF. CDR3 bases: TGTGCCAGCAGCCAAGATGCAGCGGTCAATGAGCAGTTCTTC.

The genes are TRBV19 and TRBJ2-7, with 7 bases matching TRBD2. This CDR3 contains 12 residues. CDR1 LNHDA and CDR2 SQIVND come from the germline V gene (reference sequence). Trimming at V came to 10 bases and at J to 6 bases, leaving 9 bases not matched to a gene. The CDR3 loop is CATSPGGGEQYV. The CDR3 DNA reads as TGTGCCACATCCCCGGGGGGTGGCGAGCAGTACGTC.

This rearrangement joins TRBV11-2 to TRBJ1-6, with 10 bases identical to TRBD1. Unmatched junction bases numbered 6, after V lost 5 bases and J lost 11 bases. The CDR3 consists of 14 residues. CDR1 is SGHAT and CDR2 is FQNNGV in the germline V gene. The DNA of the CDR3 is TGTGCCAGCAGCCCGACAGGGGGCACGACACCCCTCCACTTT. This sequence encodes CASSPTGGTTPLHF.